The 25 T cell receptor beta chains given below trace back to one sample, sequenced in a study of T cells in Graves' hyperthyroidism and ophthalmopathy. The TCR beta CDR3 regions underwent amplification using RNA transcripts as the source. First-round RT-PCR of the TCR CDR3 relied on the HTBI primer set. TCRdb re-analysed the multiplex PCR reads in MiXCR, keeping a single row per CDR3 protein. The sample contains 540,000 or so distinct CDR3 sequences, approximately 14% of which appear only once. Sequenced sample: blood. These receptors originate from a woman younger than 45 with Graves' hyperthyroidism.

This clonotype was detected only a few times. J is TRBJ2-2 and V is TRBV24-1; D is ambiguous. The CDR3 loop spans 16 amino acids. Trimming removed 3 bases at V and 4 bases at J, with 14 bases between. CDR1 KGHDR and CDR2 SFDVKD come from the germline V gene. The CDR3 spells CATSDPKTHSTGELFF. CDR3 in DNA: TGTGCCACCAGTGATCCCAAGACTCATAGCACCGGGGAGCTGTTTTTT.

Remarks on this clonotype: This may be a read error: a much more frequent sequence differs by one nucleotide. The chain couples TRBV12-3 or TRBV12-4 to TRBJ1-1; D is perhaps TRBD1 (5 bases). V dropped 7 bases and J dropped 1 base, with 10 bases sitting between them. CDR3 size: 13 residues. The CDR3 region is CASTFTGNTEAFF. The CDR3 DNA reads as TGTGCCAGCACCTTCACAGGGAACACTGAAGCTTTCTTT.

This chain connects TRBV15 to TRBJ2-7; TRBD1 aligns across 9 bases. Germline assignment: CDR1 LNHNV and CDR2 YYDKDF (reference sequence). The CDR3 loop spans 18 amino acids. V lost 1 base, J lost 0 bases, and 10 bases stayed unmatched. CDR3 in DNA: TGTGCCACCAGCAGAGGTCCGACCGGGACAGGGAGCTCCTACGAGCAGTACTTC. Its translation is CATSRGPTGTGSSYEQYF.

This clonotype was seen a handful of times. The rearrangement links TRBV18 to TRBJ2-1; D might be TRBD1 or TRBD2, each matching 5 bases. The V gene's germline CDR1 is KGHSH and CDR2 LQKENI. Trimming shortened V by 4 bases and J by 5 bases, and 27 bases separated the two germline ends. The CDR3 is 19 amino acids. The CDR3 reads CASSLLWDATTPENNEQFF. CDR3 coding DNA: TGTGCCAGCTCACTTCTCTGGGACGCTACTACGCCGGAGAACAATGAGCAGTTCTTC.

This clonotype appeared a few times. The chain combines TRBV5-6 with TRBJ1-2; D is undetermined. Germline CDR1 reads SGHDT; CDR2 reads YYEEEE. V was cut by 1 base and J by 0 bases, with 7 bases left in between. The CDR3 consists of 14 residues. The CDR3 DNA reads as TGTGCCAGCAGCTTGCCCTCACCTAACTATGGCTACACCTTC. Translated: CASSLPSPNYGYTF.

The chain recombines TRBV7-9 with TRBJ2-7; maybe TRBD1 (6 bases). CDR1 is SEHNR, CDR2 FQNEAQ, per germline (reference sequence). V was cut by 5 bases and J by 7 bases, with 15 bases left in between. This CDR3 region has 13 residues. The CDR3 here is CASSLRTEWEQYF. The CDR3 DNA reads as TGTGCCAGCAGCCTCAGGACAGAGTGGGAGCAGTACTTC.

The chain links TRBV6-2 or TRBV6-3 to TRBJ2-1; tentatively, D is TRBD1 (5 bases). V lost 5 bases and J lost 0, with 11 bases in between. Germline CDR1 is MNHEY and CDR2 is SVGEGT. The CDR3 runs to 15 residues. CDR3 sequence (DNA): TGTGCCAGCAGTCGGACCCAGGGCTCCTACAATGAGCAGTTCTTC. It translates to CASSRTQGSYNEQFF.

In its sample, this clonotype was seen many times. The chain uses TRBV10-3 and TRBJ2-3; 9 bases match TRBD2. Germline CDR1 ENHRY, CDR2 SYGVKD. The CDR3 length is 14 residues. V gave up 10 bases and J gave up 2 bases; unmatched junction bases: 7. CDR3: CATALAGYTDTQYF. In DNA form, the CDR3 reads TGTGCCACAGCGCTAGCGGGGTACACAGATACGCAGTATTTT.

This clonotype was recorded at least ten times. The J gene is TRBJ2-1, the V gene TRBV7-2, with 8 positions matching TRBD2. V lost 5 bases, J lost 0 bases, and 3 bases stayed unmatched. The CDR3 has 15 amino acids. Germline V CDR1 and CDR2: SGHTA, FQGNSA. In DNA, the CDR3 is TGTGCCAGCAGCAAAAGCGGGAGCTCCTACAATGAGCAGTTCTTC. Protein: CASSKSGSSYNEQFF.

In its sample, this clonotype was seen many times. The DNA of the CDR3 is TGTGCCAGCAGCTTGGGTAGCCCGGATGAGCAGTTCTTC. Translation: CASSLGSPDEQFF. This sequence joins TRBV11-3 and TRBJ2-1; D not certain. CDR1 SGHNT and CDR2 YENEEA come from the germline V gene. The CDR3 runs 13 residues. The V gene lost 3 bases and the J gene lost 8 bases, with 11 bases spanning the gap.

This chain connects TRBV19 to TRBJ1-4; D gene unclear. Germline CDR1 LNHDA, CDR2 SQIVND (reference sequence). The CDR3 has 14 residues. The V gene lost 4 bases and the J gene lost 7 bases, with 13 bases spanning the gap. CDR3: CASSSRAGSEKLFF. The CDR3 DNA reads TGTGCCAGTAGTAGCCGTGCCGGAAGTGAAAAACTGTTTTTT.

This clonotype was seen repeatedly, ten times or more. The chain uses TRBV20-1 and TRBJ2-7, with TRBD2 matching over 8 bases. CDR3 size: 14 residues. CDR1 and CDR2 (germline): DFQATT, SNEGSKA (reference sequence). V gave up 7 bases and J gave up 5 bases; unmatched junction bases: 13. CDR3 sequence (DNA): TGCAGTGGCCAGAGCGGGAGTTCTCAAAACGAGCAGTACTTC. Amino acids: CSGQSGSSQNEQYF.

This clonotype was found many times. V is TRBV20-1 and J is TRBJ2-1; D could derive from TRBD1 or TRBD2 (6 bases each). Germline lookup yields CDR1 DFQATT and CDR2 SNEGSKA (reference sequence). This CDR3 spans 16 amino acids. V lost 4 bases and J lost 0, with 16 bases in between. The CDR3 reads CSANKVEGVSYNEQFF. DNA of the CDR3: TGCAGTGCTAATAAGGTGGAGGGGGTCTCCTACAATGAGCAGTTCTTC.

V is TRBV29-1 and J is TRBJ1-1; 7 positions match TRBD1. This CDR3 has 12 residues. Germline V gene sequence: CDR1 SQVTM, CDR2 ANQGSEA. The V segment lost 6 bases and the J segment 7 bases; nucleotides outside the gene matches: 8. CDR3 sequence: CSVANQGGEAFF. CDR3 in DNA: TGCAGCGTAGCCAACCAGGGGGGTGAAGCTTTCTTT.

This clonotype was recorded a few times. The V call is TRBV7-6, the J call TRBJ2-3, with TRBD1 matching 8 bases. V dropped 5 bases and J dropped 3; count of bases not matched to a gene: 13. CDR3 length: 17 residues. CDR1 and CDR2 from the germline V gene are SGHVS and FNYEAQ. The chain's CDR3 is CASSPTIAGGKTDTQYF. In DNA form, the CDR3 reads TGTGCCAGCAGCCCTACCATAGCAGGGGGCAAGACAGATACGCAGTATTTT.

This clonotype has only a few counts. This chain joins TRBV25-1 and TRBJ1-1; no firm D call. The CDR3 is 14 residues long. Trimming left V 1 base short and J 12 bases short, with 18 bases between. CDR1 and CDR2 from the germline V gene are MGHDK and SYGVNS. The CDR3 DNA follows: TGTGCCAGCAGTGAATTCGGGCAGGCGGTTAAACCTTTCTTT. It is translated as CASSEFGQAVKPFF.

The V gene is TRBV19, the J gene TRBJ1-5, with D perhaps TRBD1 (5 bases). CDR3 length: 14 amino acids. V was trimmed by 6 bases and J by 5 bases, leaving 14 bases between them. Looked up from germline, CDR1 is LNHDA and CDR2 is SQIVND (reference sequence). The CDR3 region has the DNA TGTGCCAGTAGCGCCTCCCGGGGACATCAGCCCCAGCATTTT. Its translation is CASSASRGHQPQHF.

Regarding this clonotype: Possible read error: a much larger clone is one base away. The chain employs TRBV20-1 and TRBJ2-7, with 8 nucleotides matching TRBD2. With 5 bases clipped from V and 6 bases from J, the junction kept 21 bases outside the gene matches. Germline CDR1 and CDR2: DFQATT and SNEGSKA (reference sequence). The CDR3 covers 17 residues. Written as DNA, the CDR3 is TGCAGTGCTGGTTCAGATCGTGTATCCGGGAGGGCCCTCGAGCAGTACTTC. Translation: CSAGSDRVSGRALEQYF.

The sample holds many counts of this clonotype. The rearrangement uses TRBV12-3 or TRBV12-4 and TRBJ1-5, with D uncertain. V was trimmed by 3 bases and J by 1 base, leaving 16 bases between them. The CDR3 contains 17 residues. Here the CDR3 DNA reads TGTGCCAGCAGTTTGATGTGGGAACAGTCGAGCAATCAGCCCCAGCATTTT. Translated: CASSLMWEQSSNQPQHF.

This clonotype occurred many times. This rearrangement joins TRBV7-9 to TRBJ1-4; D ambiguous. The CDR3 loop spans 14 amino acids. V dropped 5 bases and J dropped 4 bases, with 11 bases sitting between them. Germline V gives CDR1 SEHNR, CDR2 FQNEAQ (reference sequence). The DNA of the CDR3 is TGTGCCAGCAGCGTATATGGCAGTAATGAAAAACTGTTTTTT. Amino acids: CASSVYGSNEKLFF. The full variable domain, in which reference TRBV7-9 and TRBJ1-4 provide the parts outside the CDR3, is DTGVSQNPRHKITKRGQNVTFRCDPISEHNRLYWYRQTLGQGPEFLTYFQNEAQLEKSRLLSDRFSAERPKGSFSTLEIQRTEQGDSAMYLCASSVYGSNEKLFFGSGTQLSVL.

This clonotype was seen ten or more times. The chain has TRBV27 and TRBJ2-3; no reliable D call. Between the trimmed V and J ends, which lost 2 bases and 0 bases, there was a span of 6 bases. Germline V lookup: CDR1 MNHEY, CDR2 SMNVEV (reference sequence). The length of the CDR3 is 14 residues. DNA of the CDR3: TGTGCCAGCAGTTTAAACTGGAGCACAGATACGCAGTATTTT. Its translation: CASSLNWSTDTQYF.

The rearrangement links TRBV6-4 to TRBJ1-6, with 7 bases fitting TRBD1. Germline CDR1 MRHNA, CDR2 SNTAGT. Unmatched junction bases numbered 8, after V lost 5 bases and J lost 7 bases. This CDR3 contains 15 residues. The CDR3 DNA reads TGTGCCAGCAGTACCTACAGGGGATACAATTCACCCCTCCACTTT. Translating gives CASSTYRGYNSPLHF.

This clonotype occurred many times. The genes are TRBV11-2 and TRBJ2-1; D gene ambiguous. CDR3 length: 14 residues. The V gene lost 5 bases and the J gene lost 3 bases, with 11 bases spanning the gap. Germline V lookup: CDR1 SGHAT, CDR2 FQNNGV. CDR3 coding DNA: TGTGCCAGCAGCGTAACCGCCAGCTACAATGAGCAGTTCTTC. This gives the protein CASSVTASYNEQFF.

This clonotype appeared a few times. The chain combines TRBV5-1 with TRBJ2-3; D may be TRBD2 (6 bases). Germline V gene lookup returns CDR1 SGHRS and CDR2 YFSETQ. V lost 0 bases to trimming and J lost 0 bases, with 11 bases between them. This CDR3 contains 16 residues. CDR3 DNA: TGCGCCAGCAGCTTGGGGTACGGGGGTAGCACAGATACGCAGTATTTT. It yields the protein CASSLGYGGSTDTQYF.

This clonotype was recorded at least ten times. The chain combines TRBV12-3 or TRBV12-4 with TRBJ2-1; the match to TRBD2 covers 12 bases. The junction had 6 bases not matched to a gene; V was cut back by 2 bases and J by 4 bases. The CDR3 contains 17 residues. The CDR3 loop reads CASSLSTGTSGYNEQFF. The CDR3 bases are TGTGCCAGCAGTTTATCTACCGGGACTAGCGGGTACAATGAGCAGTTCTTC.